This entry features one TCR beta chain sequence. Its antigen is unknown. Profiling relied on immunoSEQ multiplex PCR, and the TCRdb table lists in-frame clones only, not all of them. The data contain about 1 million clones, around 74% of them singletons. This entry belongs to a study of shared clonotypes between healthy human individuals. Study conclusions and caveats: How much donors shared clonotypes was expected to be affected by sequencing depth. The small donor group covered limited genetic and exposure diversity.

All donors were healthy HIV-negative adults lacking recent acute infections or vaccinations. Memory CD4+ cells were the fraction left after CD45RA+ naive selection. This CDR3 spans 16 amino acids. The germline V gene has CDR1 MNHEY and CDR2 SVGAGI. Trimming cost V 2 bases and J 1 base, with 15 bases left between them. This TCR derives from a man younger than 35 in good health. The rearrangement links TRBV6-5 to TRBJ2-7; D not resolved. Sequencing was performed on memory CD4+ T cells sorted from blood. Subset indicated: CD45RA-negative fraction. The CDR3 bases are TGTGCCAGCAGTTACGGGGTAGTCGCTGATTCCTACGAGCAGTACTTC. It encodes CASSYGVVADSYEQYF.